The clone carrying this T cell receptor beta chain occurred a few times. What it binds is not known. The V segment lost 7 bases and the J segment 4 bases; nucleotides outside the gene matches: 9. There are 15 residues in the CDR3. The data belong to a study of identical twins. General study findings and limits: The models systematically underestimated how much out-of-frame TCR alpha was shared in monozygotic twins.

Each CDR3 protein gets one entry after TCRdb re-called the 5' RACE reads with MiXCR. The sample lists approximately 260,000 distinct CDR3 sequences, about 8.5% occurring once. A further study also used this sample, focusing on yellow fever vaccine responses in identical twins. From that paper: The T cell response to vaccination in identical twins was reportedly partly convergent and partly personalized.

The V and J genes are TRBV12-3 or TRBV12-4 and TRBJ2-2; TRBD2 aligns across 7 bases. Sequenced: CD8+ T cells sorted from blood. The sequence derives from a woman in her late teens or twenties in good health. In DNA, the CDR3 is TGTGCCAGCACCCCGAATTGGGGGGGCACCGGGGAGCTGTTTTTT. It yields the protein CASTPNWGGTGELFF.